This T cell receptor beta chain was sequenced during a study of T cells expressing NK-cell markers. On the study more broadly: Among eight sequenced donors, seven carried HCMV seropositivity while one was seronegative. Study-level results: NKG2C+ dominant clonotypes from a handful of donors made up about 1.0-7.5% of CD8+ T cells. Unclear, still, was the HCMV specificity of the expanded NKG2C+ T cell clones. Also leading the CD3+CD56-NKG2C+ fraction in a handful of donors were these clonotypes.

From its re-call of the 5' RACE reads, TCRdb lists each CDR3 protein once, without DNA. Its table lists about 390,000 distinct CDR3 sequences. Note on this clonotype: No antigen is known for it.

The specimen was blood T cells: a sorted CD56 or NKG2C T cell subset, CD4+ or CD8+ T cells, or bulk PBMC T cells (not recorded which). This clonotype was sampled from a woman in her forties or fifties in good health.

The CDR3 sequence: CSAAGREGRHNEQFF. This sequence joins TRBV20-1 and TRBJ2-1; TCRdb's D gene call, TRBD2, goes unchecked for lack of DNA. CDR3 length: 15 amino acids. Germline V gene sequence: CDR1 DFQATT, CDR2 SNEGSKA (reference sequence).